These T cell receptor beta chains were read from a single sample in a study of regulatory T cells in long-lasting Graves disease. TCRdb re-called the multiplex PCR reads through MiXCR, storing one row per CDR3 protein. This sample has some 330,000 distinct CDR3 sequences, with roughly 25% found just once. Sample: peripheral blood mononuclear cells (PBMCs), taken when the disease was refractory, from a patient treated with antithyroid drugs. The receptor source for this set is a woman aged 40 to 49 with Graves disease. CDR3s leave out the opening cysteine and the closing phenylalanine or tryptophan. Fields, in order: CDR3 protein, D gene, V gene. D genes are given only for firm matches.

ASSDRTYEQY NA TRBV5-1
ATSGSQSYGYT NA TRBV24-1
ASRALAGGHNEQF TRBD2 TRBV4-1
ASSSYERDGETRY NA TRBV18
ASSLEYSGNTIY NA TRBV11-2
ASSSNPRDYRSGANVLT TRBD2 TRBV12-3/TRBV12-4
ASSLKPQDYEQY NA TRBV12-3/TRBV12-4
ASSLVERGLSQPQH TRBD1 TRBV7-9
ASSTGLAGPSYEQY TRBD2 TRBV19
ASSVVASGGPQH NA TRBV9
ASSPPTSSNEKLF NA TRBV18
ASSFGVDEQY NA TRBV12-3/TRBV12-4
AISVGGMNTEAF NA TRBV10-3
ATSRDRVGFRYEQY NA TRBV15
ASSYRQMNTGELF NA TRBV6-5
SARESGGTYEQY NA TRBV20-1
ASSSGQGSYEQY TRBD1 TRBV28
ASSETVPAGELF NA TRBV9
AWRQGGIYGYT NA TRBV30
ASSIRGPRGNEQF NA TRBV2
ASSSDLLGYT NA TRBV12-3/TRBV12-4
ASSTTAGTEAF NA TRBV28
ASSFPGLAGRGGDTGELF TRBD2 TRBV25-1
ATSRDRNEQF NA TRBV15
ASSTGRGFYGYT TRBD1 TRBV28
SVDGQGKDTDTQY TRBD1 TRBV29-1
ASTLFGGNTEAF NA TRBV12-3/TRBV12-4
SARAQIYEQY NA TRBV20-1
ASSNSGSPYNEQF TRBD2 TRBV28